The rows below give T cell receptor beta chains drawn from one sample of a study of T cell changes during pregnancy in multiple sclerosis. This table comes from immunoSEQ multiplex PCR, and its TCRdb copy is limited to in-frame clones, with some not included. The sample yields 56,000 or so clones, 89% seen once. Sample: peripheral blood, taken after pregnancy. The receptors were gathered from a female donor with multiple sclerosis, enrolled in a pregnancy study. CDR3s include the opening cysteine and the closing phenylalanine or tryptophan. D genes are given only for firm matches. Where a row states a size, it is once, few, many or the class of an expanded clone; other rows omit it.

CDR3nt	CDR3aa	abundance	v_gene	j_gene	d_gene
TGTGCCAGCAGTCCGGACAGGACAAACTATGGCTACACCTTC	CASSPDRTNYGYTF	.	TRBV2	TRBJ1-2	TRBD1
TGTGCCAGCAATTTCGGGACAGCGAACACTGAAGCTTTCTTT	CASNFGTANTEAFF	.	TRBV6-6	TRBJ1-1	TRBD1
TGTGCCACCAGCAGAGCGTCCGGGGATGGCTACACCTTC	CATSRASGDGYTF	.	TRBV15	TRBJ1-2	.
TGTGCCAGCAGCGCCCTCGGGACAGGGAGAACCGGGGAGCTGTTTTTT	CASSALGTGRTGELFF	.	TRBV9	TRBJ2-2	TRBD1
TGCGCCAGCCGGGGCCAGGGGACAGATACGCAGTATTTT	CASRGQGTDTQYF	.	TRBV5-1	TRBJ2-3	.
TGCGCCAGCAGCTTGGGACAGGGTCTTGACACCATATATTTT	CASSLGQGLDTIYF	.	TRBV5-1	TRBJ1-3	TRBD1
TGCGCCAGCAGCTTGGTGGTGGCAACGAACACCGGGGAGCTGTTTTTT	CASSLVVATNTGELFF	.	TRBV5-1	TRBJ2-2	.
TGTGCCAGCAGTGAGGGCGGGGGATACACAGATACGCAGTATTTT	CASSEGGGYTDTQYF	few	TRBV6-4	TRBJ2-3	TRBD2
TGCGCCAGCAGCGCCCTGGGCGGGGGGGCTTACAATGAGCAGTTCTTC	CASSALGGGAYNEQFF	.	TRBV5-1	TRBJ2-1	TRBD2
TGCAGCGTTGAAGAGGTCAGGACTCATGAGCAGTTCTTC	CSVEEVRTHEQFF	few	TRBV29-1	TRBJ2-1	.
TGTGCCAGCAGCCGACTAGGCTACGAGCAGTACTTC	CASSRLGYEQYF	.	TRBV5-6	TRBJ2-7	.